Below are 22 T cell receptor beta chains sequenced from a single sample in a study of blood T cells in healthy people across ages. Through a sample-barcoded 5' primer and a J-beta primer mix, a second PCR was run for 7 to 11 cycles. In TCRdb, the 5' RACE reads were re-called with MiXCR into one record per CDR3 protein. The table lists 1.5 million to 2 million distinct CDR3 sequences, around 40% of them singletons, with about 23% in the top ten. The sample was blood. The receptor set was obtained from a human donor in good health.

Worth noting for this clonotype: This is likely an artifact of a read error, given a far larger clone one base away. The chain recombines TRBV7-2 with TRBJ2-1; the D is unclear. The germline V gene encodes CDR1 SGHTA and CDR2 FQGNSA. CDR3 length: 12 amino acids. The CDR3 loop is CAGSFSYNEQFF. CDR3 nucleotide sequence: TGTGCCGGCAGCTTCTCCTACAATGAGCAGTTCTTC.

The gene calls are TRBV3-1 and TRBJ2-5; D remains ambiguous. Germline CDR1 LGHDT, CDR2 YNNKEL (reference sequence). Trimming left V 4 bases short and J 5 bases short, with 17 bases between. The CDR3 contains 15 residues. Here the CDR3 DNA reads TGTGCCAGCAGCCGAACCTTCGGCGTCGTGGAGACCCAGTACTTC. The encoded protein is CASSRTFGVVETQYF.

The chain recombines TRBV6-1 with TRBJ2-1; D remains unclear. This CDR3 is built from 12 residues. Trimming shortened V by 2 bases and J by 7 bases, and 6 bases separated the two germline ends. The germline CDR1 and CDR2 sequences are MNHNS and SASEGT. This CDR3 is CASSEILNEQFF. The DNA for the CDR3 is TGTGCCAGCAGTGAAATTCTTAATGAGCAGTTCTTC.

The table lists this clonotype with a few counts. The chain has TRBV5-1 and TRBJ2-7; 7 nucleotides agree with TRBD2. J lost 4 bases, V lost 3 bases, and 7 bases had no gene match. The germline CDR1 and CDR2 sequences are SGHRS and YFSETQ. The CDR3 has 14 residues. As DNA, the CDR3 is TGCGCCAGCAGCTATGCGGGGGTTAGGTACGAGCAGTACTTC. It specifies CASSYAGVRYEQYF.

This clonotype showed up just a few times. The chain recombines TRBV20-1 with TRBJ2-1, with D tentatively TRBD1 (6 bases). The germline CDR1 and CDR2 sequences are DFQATT and SNEGSKA (reference sequence). This CDR3 has 16 amino acids. The ends were cut back, 0 bases at V and 2 bases at J, with 14 bases in the middle. CDR3 loop: CSARDAWDTAYNEQFF. The CDR3 nucleotides read TGCAGTGCTAGAGACGCTTGGGACACAGCCTACAATGAGCAGTTCTTC.

J is TRBJ2-1 and V is TRBV6-5; D tentatively fits TRBD1 or TRBD2 (6 bases each). The CDR3 covers 13 residues. Trimming left V 7 bases short and J 13 bases short, with 20 bases between. The V gene's germline CDR1 is MNHEY and CDR2 SVGAGI. Written as DNA, the CDR3 is TGTGCCAGCAAACAGGGAGGAGGAAGTAGACAGTTCTTC. Translated: CASKQGGGSRQFF.

This clonotype was counted at least ten times. The chain employs TRBV7-2 and TRBJ2-1; D call uncertain. The V gene's germline CDR1 is SGHTA and CDR2 FQGNSA. The CDR3 totals 11 residues. Trimming shortened V by 4 bases and J by 10 bases, and 8 bases separated the two germline ends. The CDR3 coding sequence is TGTGCCAGCAGCTACTATGGGGAGCAGTTCTTC. Its translation: CASSYYGEQFF.

This chain uses TRBV28 with TRBJ2-3; D uncertain. Deletions cut 2 bases from V and 3 bases from J, with 12 bases between. Germline CDR1 MDHEN, CDR2 SYDVKM. The CDR3 sequence is 15 residues long. The CDR3 nucleotides read TGTGCCAGCAGTTTACACACCCAGACTACAGATACGCAGTATTTT. It specifies CASSLHTQTTDTQYF.

This clonotype has more than one count but fewer than ten. This rearrangement joins TRBV5-1 to TRBJ2-5; the D is unclear. The CDR3 spans 14 residues. Germline V CDR1 and CDR2: SGHRS, YFSETQ. Between the trimmed V and J ends, which lost 2 bases and 0 bases, there was a span of 8 bases. CDR3 sequence (DNA): TGCGCCAGCAGCTTCACGGCAGACCAAGAGACCCAGTACTTC. It is translated as CASSFTADQETQYF.

This clonotype was seen only a few times. The rearrangement links TRBV12-3 or TRBV12-4 to TRBJ1-2; D gene ambiguous. V was clipped by 0 bases and J by 8 bases, with 10 bases between them. The CDR3 has 13 amino acids. This CDR3 is CASSLAFPEGYTF. DNA for the CDR3: TGTGCCAGCAGTTTAGCTTTCCCGGAAGGCTACACCTTC.

The table lists this clonotype with a few counts. The chain employs TRBV20-1 and TRBJ2-4, with D possibly matching TRBD1 (6 bases). V shed 7 bases and J shed 0 bases, with 10 bases lying between them. CDR1 and CDR2 (germline): DFQATT, SNEGSKA (reference sequence). The CDR3 spans 13 residues. The CDR3 sequence: CSVQGIAKNIQYF. The CDR3 bases are TGCAGTGTGCAGGGGATAGCCAAAAACATTCAGTACTTC.

This clonotype has just a few counts. The rearrangement uses TRBV20-1 and TRBJ2-3; tentatively, D is TRBD1 (5 bases). CDR1 and CDR2 from the germline V gene are DFQATT and SNEGSKA (reference sequence). Trimming took off 2 bases at V and 2 bases at J, with 14 bases between the two ends. This CDR3 has 15 residues. For the CDR3, the DNA is TGCAGTGCTAGACGGACACCCGCGGACACAGATACGCAGTATTTT. Protein product: CSARRTPADTDTQYF.

The V and J genes are TRBV20-1 and TRBJ2-7; the D gene is possibly TRBD1 (6 bases). The germline V and J ends were trimmed by 6 bases and 1 base, with 13 bases remaining between them. CDR1 is DFQATT and CDR2 is SNEGSKA in the germline V gene (reference sequence). CDR3 size: 13 residues. CDR3 coding DNA: TGCAGTGCGAGCATGGACAGTTCCTACGAGCAGTACTTC. Protein: CSASMDSSYEQYF.

About this clonotype: This could be a read error, since a much larger clone is one nucleotide away. The rearrangement uses TRBV9 and TRBJ1-2; TRBD1 is a possible D gene (6 bases). The CDR3 runs 16 residues. CDR1 and CDR2 from the germline V gene are SGDLS and YYNGEE. The germline V and J ends were trimmed by 4 bases and 7 bases, with 23 bases remaining between them. The CDR3 nucleotides are TGTGCCAGCAGCATCCACAGGGATCCAATCCGAGCTGGCTACACCTTC. Encoded protein: CASSIHRDPIRAGYTF.

This clonotype came up a few times. The chain has TRBV7-8 and TRBJ2-4; TRBD1 agrees at 9 bases. The CDR3 runs 18 residues. V trimming: 1 base; J trimming: 1 base; junction bases outside the gene matches: 8. In germline, CDR1 is SGHVS, CDR2 FQNEAQ. This chain's CDR3 is CASSLGTGDIKAKNIQYF. The CDR3 bases are TGTGCCAGCAGCTTAGGGACAGGGGATATAAAGGCCAAAAACATTCAGTACTTC.

This clonotype was seen a few times. Here the CDR3 reads CASSPGTVQSRYTF. The CDR3 nucleotides are TGTGCCAGCAGCCCAGGGACAGTCCAGAGTCGCTACACCTTC. The chain employs TRBV7-9 and TRBJ1-2, with TRBD1 identical over 7 bases. The trim removed 5 bases at V and 9 bases at J, leaving 12 bases unmatched. CDR1 and CDR2 (germline): SEHNR, FQNEAQ (reference sequence). The CDR3 is made up of 14 amino acids.

This clonotype was counted only a few times. The junction departs from germline at one end; a sequencing error may be responsible. The J gene is TRBJ1-1, the V gene TRBV7-2; tentative D call: TRBD1 (5 bases). Looked up from germline, CDR1 is SGHTA and CDR2 is FQGNSA. CDR3 size: 15 residues. CDR3 sequence reads: CASSPLGVTNTEAFF. CDR3 sequence (DNA): TGTGCTAGCAGTCCATTGGGGGTTACGAACACTGAAGCTTTCTTT.

The rearrangement uses TRBV3-1 and TRBJ2-7; either TRBD1 or TRBD2 may supply D (5 bases each). V gave up 1 base and J gave up 3 bases, with 10 bases separating them. The CDR3 contains 14 residues. The V gene's germline CDR1 is LGHDT and CDR2 YNNKEL (reference sequence). The CDR3 loop is CASSQGGADYEQYF. As DNA, the CDR3 is TGTGCCAGCAGCCAAGGAGGGGCCGACTACGAGCAGTACTTC.

The sample holds a few counts of this clonotype. This chain connects TRBV20-1 to TRBJ2-7, with a possible D match to TRBD2 (6 bases). Germline CDR1 is DFQATT and CDR2 is SNEGSKA (reference sequence). The CDR3 sequence is 15 residues long. Trimming took 0 bases from V and 2 from J, leaving 14 bases between them. The CDR3, as DNA: TGCAGTGCTAGAGATGTCAGCGGGTCTACCTACGAGCAGTACTTC. It codes for CSARDVSGSTYEQYF.

In its sample, this clonotype was seen a few times. V gene TRBV7-8 combines with J gene TRBJ2-3; either TRBD1 or TRBD2 may fit D (5 bases each). The V end lost 1 base, the J end lost 0 bases, and 14 bases lay between the germline ends. The germline V gene encodes CDR1 SGHVS and CDR2 FQNEAQ. The CDR3 extends over 17 amino acids. CDR3: CASSLVLIGASTDTQYF. The CDR3 DNA reads TGTGCCAGCAGCTTAGTTTTAATCGGGGCTAGCACAGATACGCAGTATTTT.

As concerns this clonotype: Sequence at one end of the junction differs from germline and may be a read error. The rearrangement joins TRBV24-1 to TRBJ2-1, with TRBD2 as a possible D gene (6 bases). CDR3 length: 15 residues. Germline values: CDR1 KGHDR, CDR2 SFDVKD. This CDR3 reads CATSDLAGPYNEQSF. CDR3 nucleotide sequence: TGTGCCACCAGTGATCTGGCGGGGCCATACAATGAGCAGTCCTTC.

V and J are TRBV12-3 or TRBV12-4 and TRBJ2-3, with a weak D call TRBD1 (5 bases). The V end was cut by 1 base, the J end by 4 bases, with 12 bases between. The CDR3 is 15 amino acids. The CDR3 nucleotides read TGTGCCAGCAGTTTAGATGGAGACAGCGCAGATACGCAGTATTTT. Amino acids: CASSLDGDSADTQYF.